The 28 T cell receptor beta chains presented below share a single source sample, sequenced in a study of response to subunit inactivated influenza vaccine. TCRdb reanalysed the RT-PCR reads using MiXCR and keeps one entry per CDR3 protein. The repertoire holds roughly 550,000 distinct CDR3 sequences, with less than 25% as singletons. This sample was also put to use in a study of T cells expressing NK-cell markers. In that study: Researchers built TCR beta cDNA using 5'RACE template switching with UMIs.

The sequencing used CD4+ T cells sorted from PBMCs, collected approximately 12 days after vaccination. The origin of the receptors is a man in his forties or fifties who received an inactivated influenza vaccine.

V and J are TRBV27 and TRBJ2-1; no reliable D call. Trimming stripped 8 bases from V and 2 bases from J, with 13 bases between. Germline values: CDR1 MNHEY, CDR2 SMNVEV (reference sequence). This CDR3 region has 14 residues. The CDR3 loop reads CASRNDGTYNEQFF. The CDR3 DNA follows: TGTGCCAGCCGCAACGACGGAACCTACAATGAGCAGTTCTTC.

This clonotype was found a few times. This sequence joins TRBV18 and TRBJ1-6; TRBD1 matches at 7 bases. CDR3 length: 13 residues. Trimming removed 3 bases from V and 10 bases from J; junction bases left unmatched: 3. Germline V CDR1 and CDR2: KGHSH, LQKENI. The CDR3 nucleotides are TGTGCCAGCTCACCCGGGACAGAATCACCCCTCCACTTT. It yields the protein CASSPGTESPLHF. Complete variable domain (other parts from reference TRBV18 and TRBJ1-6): NAGVMQNPRHLVRRRGQEARLRCSPMKGHSHVYWYRQLPEEGLKFMVYLQKENIIDESGMPKERFSAEFPKEGPSILRIQQVVRGDSAAYFCASSPGTESPLHFGNGTRLTVT.

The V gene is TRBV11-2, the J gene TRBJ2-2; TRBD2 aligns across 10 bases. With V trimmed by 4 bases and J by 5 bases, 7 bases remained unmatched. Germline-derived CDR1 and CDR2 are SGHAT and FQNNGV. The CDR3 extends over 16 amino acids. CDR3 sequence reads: CASSSTLAGSTGELFF. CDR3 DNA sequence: TGTGCCAGCAGCTCCACACTAGCGGGAAGTACCGGGGAGCTGTTTTTT.

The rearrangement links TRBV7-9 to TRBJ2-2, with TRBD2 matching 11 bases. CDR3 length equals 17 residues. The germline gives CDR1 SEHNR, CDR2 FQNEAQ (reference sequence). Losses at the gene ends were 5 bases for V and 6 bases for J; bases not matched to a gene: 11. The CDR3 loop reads CASSQFIPSGRSGELFF. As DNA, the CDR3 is TGTGCCAGCAGCCAATTTATCCCTAGCGGGAGGTCCGGGGAGCTGTTTTTT.

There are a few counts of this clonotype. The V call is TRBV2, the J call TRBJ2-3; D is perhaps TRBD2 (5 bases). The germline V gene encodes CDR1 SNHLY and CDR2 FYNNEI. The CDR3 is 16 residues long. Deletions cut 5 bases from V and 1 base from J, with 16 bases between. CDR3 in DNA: TGTGCCAGCAGTTCCACCCACGGCGGGCGCACAGATACGCAGTATTTT. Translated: CASSSTHGGRTDTQYF.

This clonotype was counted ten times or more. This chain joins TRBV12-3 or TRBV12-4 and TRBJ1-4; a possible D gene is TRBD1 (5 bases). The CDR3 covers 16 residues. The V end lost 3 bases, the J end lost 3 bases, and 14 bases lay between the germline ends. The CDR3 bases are TGTGCCAGCAGTTTTGGCAGGGCGAAACCTAATGAAAAACTGTTTTTT. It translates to CASSFGRAKPNEKLFF.

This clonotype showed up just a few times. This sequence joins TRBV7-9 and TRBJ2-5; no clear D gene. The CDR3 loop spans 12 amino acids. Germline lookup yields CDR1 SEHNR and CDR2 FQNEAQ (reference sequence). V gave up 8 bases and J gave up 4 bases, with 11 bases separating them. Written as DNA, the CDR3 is TGTGCCAGCGGTTATTTAGGAGAGACCCAGTACTTC. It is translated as CASGYLGETQYF.

Written as DNA, the CDR3 is TGTGCCAGCAGCAATTTACGGGGCTCCCCCTCCTACGAGCAGTACTTC. This translates into CASSNLRGSPSYEQYF. The chain couples TRBV21-1 to TRBJ2-7; TRBD1, as called in the table, went unchecked against the DNA. TRBV21-1 is termed a pseudogene. The CDR3 extends over 16 amino acids.

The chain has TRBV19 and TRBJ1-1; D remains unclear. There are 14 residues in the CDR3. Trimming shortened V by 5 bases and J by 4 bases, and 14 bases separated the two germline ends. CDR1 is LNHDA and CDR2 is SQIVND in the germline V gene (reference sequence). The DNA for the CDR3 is TGTGCCAGTAGTTACGGCCCGCAGGCCACTGAAGCTTTCTTT. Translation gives CASSYGPQATEAFF.

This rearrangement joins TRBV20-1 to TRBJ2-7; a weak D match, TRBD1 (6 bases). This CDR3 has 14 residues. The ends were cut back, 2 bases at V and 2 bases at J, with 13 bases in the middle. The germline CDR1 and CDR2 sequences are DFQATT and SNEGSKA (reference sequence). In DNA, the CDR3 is TGCAGTGCTAGACCTGGGGACAAGACCTACGAGCAGTACTTC. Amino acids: CSARPGDKTYEQYF.

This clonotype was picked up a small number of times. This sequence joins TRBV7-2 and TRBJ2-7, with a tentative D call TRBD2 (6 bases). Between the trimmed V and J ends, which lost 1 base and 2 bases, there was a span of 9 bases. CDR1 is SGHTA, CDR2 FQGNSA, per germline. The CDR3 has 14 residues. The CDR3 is CASSLGGKPYEQYF. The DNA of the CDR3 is TGTGCCAGCAGCTTAGGCGGGAAACCCTACGAGCAGTACTTC.

CDR3 DNA: TGTGCCATCTTGTTTTCCAAGGGCGGGTCTTTACACTCCTACGAGCAGTACTTC. Protein sequence: CAILFSKGGSLHSYEQYF. The rearrangement joins TRBV10-3 to TRBJ2-7, with D maybe TRBD2 (5 bases). The V and J ends lost 8 bases and 0 bases respectively, with 26 bases between them. Germline values: CDR1 ENHRY, CDR2 SYGVKD. The CDR3 is 18 amino acids.

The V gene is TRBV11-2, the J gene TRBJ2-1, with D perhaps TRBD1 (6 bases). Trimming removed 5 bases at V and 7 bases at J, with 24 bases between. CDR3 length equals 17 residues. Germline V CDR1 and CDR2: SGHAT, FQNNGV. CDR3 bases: TGTGCCAGCAGCCCCGGCCCGAACAGGGTTTCGAGTAATGAGCAGTTCTTC. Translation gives CASSPGPNRVSSNEQFF. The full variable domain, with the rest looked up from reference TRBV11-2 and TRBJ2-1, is EAGVAQSPRYKIIEKRQSVAFWCNPISGHATLYWYQQILGQGPKLLIQFQNNGVVDDSQLPKDRFSAERLKGVDSTLKIQPAKLEDSAVYLCASSPGPNRVSSNEQFFGPGTRLTVL.

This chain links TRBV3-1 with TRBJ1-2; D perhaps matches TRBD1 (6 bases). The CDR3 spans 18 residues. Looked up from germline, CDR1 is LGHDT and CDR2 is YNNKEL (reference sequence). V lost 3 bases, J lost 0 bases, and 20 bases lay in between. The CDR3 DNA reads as TGTGCCAGCAGCCACGCCTACTCCCCAAGGACAGCTAACTATGGCTACACCTTC. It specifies CASSHAYSPRTANYGYTF.

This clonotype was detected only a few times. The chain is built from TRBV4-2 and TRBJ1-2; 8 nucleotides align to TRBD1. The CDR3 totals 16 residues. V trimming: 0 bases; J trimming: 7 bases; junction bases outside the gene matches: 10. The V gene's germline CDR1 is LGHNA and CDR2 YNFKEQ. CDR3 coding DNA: TGTGCCAGCAGCCAAGATTTGGGCAGGGGGCTCTCTGGCTACACCTTC. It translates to CASSQDLGRGLSGYTF.

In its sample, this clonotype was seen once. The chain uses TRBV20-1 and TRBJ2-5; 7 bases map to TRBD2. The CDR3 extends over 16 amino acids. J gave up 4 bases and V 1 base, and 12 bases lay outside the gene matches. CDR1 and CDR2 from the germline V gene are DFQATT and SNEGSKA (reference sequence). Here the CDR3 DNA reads TGCAGTGCTAGAGGACCCCAGCGGGGCGCAAGAGAGACCCAGTACTTC. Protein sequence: CSARGPQRGARETQYF.

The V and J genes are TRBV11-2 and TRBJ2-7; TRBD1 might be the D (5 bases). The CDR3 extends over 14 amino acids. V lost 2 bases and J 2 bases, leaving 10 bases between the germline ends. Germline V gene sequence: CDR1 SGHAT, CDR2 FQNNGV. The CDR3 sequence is CASSLSDSPYEQYF. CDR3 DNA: TGTGCCAGCAGCTTATCCGACAGTCCCTACGAGCAGTACTTC. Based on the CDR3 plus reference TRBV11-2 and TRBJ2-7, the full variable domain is EAGVAQSPRYKIIEKRQSVAFWCNPISGHATLYWYQQILGQGPKLLIQFQNNGVVDDSQLPKDRFSAERLKGVDSTLKIQPAKLEDSAVYLCASSLSDSPYEQYFGPGTRLTVT.

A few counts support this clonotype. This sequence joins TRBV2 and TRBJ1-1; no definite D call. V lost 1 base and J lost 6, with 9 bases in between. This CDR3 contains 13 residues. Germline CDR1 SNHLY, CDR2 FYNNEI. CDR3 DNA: TGTGCCAGCAGTGAAGTAGGGTTTTCTGAAGCTTTCTTT. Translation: CASSEVGFSEAFF.

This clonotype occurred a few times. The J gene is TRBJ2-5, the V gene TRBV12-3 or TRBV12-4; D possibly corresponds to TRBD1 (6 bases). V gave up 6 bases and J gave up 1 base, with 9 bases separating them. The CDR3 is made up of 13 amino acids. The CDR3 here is CASRSGAQETQYF. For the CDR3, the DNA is TGTGCCAGCAGATCAGGGGCCCAAGAGACCCAGTACTTC.

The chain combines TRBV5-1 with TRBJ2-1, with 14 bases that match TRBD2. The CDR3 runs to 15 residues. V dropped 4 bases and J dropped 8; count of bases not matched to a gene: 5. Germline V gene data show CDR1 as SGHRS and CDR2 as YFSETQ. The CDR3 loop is CASSRPGLAGDEQFF. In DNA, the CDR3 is TGCGCCAGCAGCAGGCCGGGACTAGCGGGAGATGAGCAGTTCTTC.

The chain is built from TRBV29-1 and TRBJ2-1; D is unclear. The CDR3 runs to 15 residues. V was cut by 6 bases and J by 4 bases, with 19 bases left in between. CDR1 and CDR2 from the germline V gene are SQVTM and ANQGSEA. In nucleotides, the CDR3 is TGCAGCGTACCTATAGGCACGCTGATATACAATGAGCAGTTCTTC. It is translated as CSVPIGTLIYNEQFF.

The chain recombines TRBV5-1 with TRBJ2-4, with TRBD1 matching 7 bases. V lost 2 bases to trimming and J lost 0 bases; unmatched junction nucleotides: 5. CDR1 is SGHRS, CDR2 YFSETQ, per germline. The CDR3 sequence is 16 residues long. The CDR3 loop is CASSFGQALAKNIQYF. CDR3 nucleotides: TGCGCCAGCAGCTTTGGACAGGCCCTAGCCAAAAACATTCAGTACTTC.

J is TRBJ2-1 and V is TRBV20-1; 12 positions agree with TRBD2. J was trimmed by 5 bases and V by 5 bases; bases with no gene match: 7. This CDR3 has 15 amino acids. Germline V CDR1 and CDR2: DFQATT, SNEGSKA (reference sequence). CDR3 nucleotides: TGCAGTGCTCCCCGACTAGCGGGAGTAAACAATGAGCAGTTCTTC. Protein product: CSAPRLAGVNNEQFF.

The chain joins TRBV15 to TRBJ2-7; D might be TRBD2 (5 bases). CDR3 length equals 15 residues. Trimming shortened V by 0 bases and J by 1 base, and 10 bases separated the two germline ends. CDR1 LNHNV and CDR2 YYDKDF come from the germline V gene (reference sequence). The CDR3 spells CATSRDPGFSYEQYF. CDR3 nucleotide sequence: TGTGCCACCAGCAGAGATCCGGGATTTTCCTACGAGCAGTACTTC.

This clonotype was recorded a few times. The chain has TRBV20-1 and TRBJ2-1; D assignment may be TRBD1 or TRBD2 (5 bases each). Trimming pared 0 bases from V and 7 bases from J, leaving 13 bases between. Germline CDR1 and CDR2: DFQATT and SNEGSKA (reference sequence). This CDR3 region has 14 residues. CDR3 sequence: CSARDPRERNEQFF. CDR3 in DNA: TGCAGTGCTAGAGATCCCAGGGAGAGGAATGAGCAGTTCTTC.

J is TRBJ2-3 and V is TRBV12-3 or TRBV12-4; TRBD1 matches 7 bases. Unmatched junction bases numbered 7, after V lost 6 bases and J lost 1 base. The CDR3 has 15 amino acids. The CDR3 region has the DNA TGTGCCAGCAGCGGGCGACAGGGACGCACAGATACGCAGTATTTT. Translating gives CASSGRQGRTDTQYF.

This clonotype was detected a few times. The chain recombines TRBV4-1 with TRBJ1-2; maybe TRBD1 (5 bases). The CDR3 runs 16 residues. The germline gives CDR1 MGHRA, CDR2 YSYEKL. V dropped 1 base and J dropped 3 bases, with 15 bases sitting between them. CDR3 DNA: TGCGCCAGCAGCCAAGGGTGGCAGACGACAGACTATGGCTACACCTTC. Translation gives CASSQGWQTTDYGYTF.

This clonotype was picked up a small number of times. This chain's CDR3 is CATNQGPATGELFF. The DNA of the CDR3 is TGTGCCACCAACCAGGGGCCAGCCACCGGGGAGCTGTTTTTT. The J gene is TRBJ2-2, the V gene TRBV12-3 or TRBV12-4, with D maybe TRBD1 (6 bases). This CDR3 is built from 14 residues. With 10 bases removed from V and 4 bases from J, the gap between germline ends came to 16 bases.